One sample yielded the 8 T cell receptor beta chains listed below, sequenced in a study of CXCR3-negative and CXCR3-positive naive CD8 T cells. UMI-labeled 5' RACE TRB cDNA libraries were prepared from the cells. TCRdb derives one entry per CDR3 protein from the 5' RACE reads, leaving out DNA. The repertoire table contains 45,000 to 65,000 distinct CDR3 sequences. Sequenced material: naive CXCR3- CD8+ T cells from blood. Stated subset: CD45RO-CCR7+CD27+CD95- naive CD8+ T cells lacking CXCR3 (TNR3-). The receptors stem from a human donor in good health. Some clones in this sample may be carry-over from other donors' samples.

The chain joins TRBV9 to TRBJ2-5; TCRdb picks TRBD1, but there is no DNA to check that call. Germline-derived CDR1 and CDR2 are SGDLS and YYNGEE. The CDR3 is made up of 13 amino acids. CDR3 amino acids: CASSPRQAETQYF.

The V and J genes are TRBV18 and TRBJ2-1; TCRdb's D gene call, TRBD2, goes unchecked for lack of DNA. The CDR3 length is 15 residues. In germline, CDR1 is KGHSH, CDR2 LQKENI. The chain's CDR3 is CASSPPPSGYNEQFF.

The chain joins TRBV14 to TRBJ2-1; without DNA, the TCRdb call of TRBD1 cannot be checked. CDR1 is SGHDN, CDR2 FVKESK, per germline. The CDR3 extends over 15 amino acids. CDR3 sequence reads: CASSQWIGGYNEQFF. Variable domain in full (rest from reference TRBV14 and TRBJ2-1): EAGVTQFPSHSVIEKGQTVTLRCDPISGHDNLYWYRRVMGKEIKFLLHFVKESKQDESGMPNNRFLAERTGGTYSTLKVQPAELEDSGVYFCASSQWIGGYNEQFFGPGTRLTVL.

The J gene is TRBJ2-5, the V gene TRBV18. The CDR3 loop spans 13 amino acids. Germline V lookup: CDR1 KGHSH, CDR2 LQKENI. The CDR3 loop is CASSKAVRETQYF.

V and J are TRBV5-6 and TRBJ1-1; the D call from TCRdb, TRBD1, cannot be confirmed without DNA. This CDR3 is 14 amino acids long. The germline V gene encodes CDR1 SGHDT and CDR2 YYEEEE. CDR3 amino acids: CASSFATGDTEAFF.

The chain combines TRBV12-3 or TRBV12-4 with TRBJ2-1. The CDR3 has 15 amino acids. CDR3 sequence: CASSPILSSYNEQFF.

The rearrangement links TRBV6-2 or TRBV6-3 to TRBJ1-1. From germline, CDR1 is MNHEY and CDR2 SVGEGT. This CDR3 has 15 residues. The CDR3 protein is CASSYPIGMNTEAFF.

The gene calls are TRBV5-1 and TRBJ2-7; TCRdb reports TRBD1, a call that lacks DNA to check it against. The CDR3 contains 15 residues. Germline values: CDR1 SGHRS, CDR2 YFSETQ. Here the CDR3 reads CASSLWGGDSYEQYF.